What follows describes a single T cell receptor beta chain. This specimen belongs to a study of CD8+CD57+ T cells in acquired aplastic anemia. For CDR3 and TCR beta VDJ profiling, genomic DNA was the template used. TCRdb re-called the reads through MiXCR, storing one row per CDR3 protein. The sample carries about 150,000 distinct CDR3 sequences, 40% to 60% recorded once. The CDR3 runs to 12 residues. The germline CDR1 and CDR2 sequences are SGHDT and YYEEEE. Trimming took 2 bases from V and 5 from J, leaving 6 bases between them. Before being chosen for sequencing, patients had shown CD8+CD57+ cell expansion by flow cytometry.

The specimen was sorted CD4+, CD8+, or CD8+CD57+ T cells (not recorded which) from PBMCs. The chain combines TRBV5-6 with TRBJ2-3, with D hard to call. This receptor was obtained from a human donor with aplastic anemia. The CDR3 sequence: CASSLGLDTQYF. The CDR3 nucleotides read TGTGCCAGCAGCTTAGGTTTAGATACGCAGTATTTT.